These 10 T cell receptor beta chains were sequenced from one sample in a study of shared clonotypes between healthy human individuals. Sequencing used immunoSEQ multiplex PCR; TCRdb keeps in-frame clones, though not all of them. The top ten clones hold about 13% of a sample with hundreds of thousands of clones, about four fifths of them seen once. The sequenced sample was PBMCs. The source is a woman aged 35 to 49 in good health. Some clones in this sample may be carry-over from other donors' samples.

The V and J genes are TRBV7-9 and TRBJ1-4; D remains ambiguous. Germline V CDR1 and CDR2: SEHNR, FQNEAQ (reference sequence). The CDR3 loop spans 14 amino acids. Trimming took 2 bases from V and 8 from J, leaving 12 bases between them. CDR3 in amino acids: CASSLHSWPEKLFF. As DNA, the CDR3 is TGTGCCAGCAGCTTACATTCCTGGCCAGAAAAACTGTTTTTT.

V is TRBV5-8 and J is TRBJ2-1, with 8 bases lining up with TRBD1. The CDR3 has 17 amino acids. The V gene end was trimmed by 2 bases and the J gene end by 3 bases; junction bases not matched to a gene: 10. Germline assignment: CDR1 SGHTS and CDR2 YDEGEE. As DNA, the CDR3 is TGTGCCAGCAGCTTTGGACAGGGATTCCCCCTCTACAATGAGCAGTTCTTC. The encoded protein is CASSFGQGFPLYNEQFF.

V and J are TRBV7-6 and TRBJ1-4; D uncertain. The ends were cut back, 4 bases at V and 0 bases at J, with 12 bases in the middle. The CDR3 contains 16 residues. CDR1 and CDR2 (germline): SGHVS, FNYEAQ. The chain's CDR3 is CASSSIGVSTNEKLFF. Here the CDR3 DNA reads TGTGCCAGCAGCTCCATCGGGGTTTCAACTAATGAAAAACTGTTTTTT.

The V call is TRBV10-3, the J call TRBJ1-5; D remains unclear. Germline V gives CDR1 ENHRY, CDR2 SYGVKD. The CDR3 consists of 14 residues. Trimming shortened V by 0 bases and J by 5 bases, and 8 bases separated the two germline ends. DNA for the CDR3: TGTGCCATCAGTGAGTCGAATATAGATCAGCCCCAGCATTTT. Translating it yields CAISESNIDQPQHF.

This clone was recorded a few times. The chain has TRBV2 and TRBJ2-5; 8 nucleotides align to TRBD1. The CDR3 runs 14 residues. CDR1 and CDR2 (germline): SNHLY, FYNNEI. The J segment lost 5 bases and the V segment lost 1 base, leaving 3 bases of the junction unmatched. The chain's CDR3 is CASSEGDRGETQYF. DNA of the CDR3: TGTGCCAGCAGTGAAGGTGACAGGGGCGAGACCCAGTACTTC.

The V and J genes are TRBV18 and TRBJ2-2, with a weak D call TRBD2 (6 bases). Deletions cut 7 bases from V and 0 bases from J, with 18 bases between. The CDR3 is made up of 17 amino acids. Germline V gene sequence: CDR1 KGHSH, CDR2 LQKENI. The CDR3 DNA is TGTGCCAGCTATAGGTCGACGGGGACTGCGAACACCGGGGAGCTGTTTTTT. Its translation is CASYRSTGTANTGELFF. The variable domain in full, completed from reference TRBV18 and TRBJ2-2, reads NAGVMQNPRHLVRRRGQEARLRCSPMKGHSHVYWYRQLPEEGLKFMVYLQKENIIDESGMPKERFSAEFPKEGPSILRIQQVVRGDSAAYFCASYRSTGTANTGELFFGEGSRLTVL.

The rearrangement joins TRBV28 to TRBJ2-3; 12 positions agree with TRBD1. CDR3 length equals 19 residues. After removal of 6 bases from V and 2 bases from J, the junction contained 15 bases not matched to a gene. Germline V gives CDR1 MDHEN, CDR2 SYDVKM. CDR3 nucleotide sequence: TGTGCCAGCAGCCCGGGACAGGGGGCCCGCAAGGTTTACACAGATACGCAGTATTTT. Its protein is CASSPGQGARKVYTDTQYF.

The J gene is TRBJ2-7, the V gene TRBV11-2, with a possible D match to TRBD2 (6 bases). The CDR3 totals 16 residues. Trimming cost V 0 bases and J 3 bases, with 15 bases left between them. CDR1 and CDR2 (germline): SGHAT, FQNNGV. This CDR3 reads CASSLDIAVKIYEQYF. The CDR3 region has the DNA TGTGCCAGCAGCTTAGACATAGCGGTAAAAATCTACGAGCAGTACTTC.

J is TRBJ2-1 and V is TRBV29-1, with TRBD2 matching over 14 bases. The CDR3 spans 16 residues. Germline V lookup: CDR1 SQVTM, CDR2 ANQGSEA. V gave up 2 bases and J gave up 3 bases; unmatched junction bases: 3. This CDR3 is CSVEIGLAGGYNEQFF. In DNA, the CDR3 is TGCAGCGTTGAAATCGGACTAGCGGGAGGCTACAATGAGCAGTTCTTC.

This clone was observed a single time. Within the sample, other DNA sequences also encode this same CDR3. The V and J genes are TRBV2 and TRBJ1-2; perhaps TRBD1 as D (6 bases). V shed 3 bases and J shed 2 bases, with 7 bases lying between them. The germline V gene encodes CDR1 SNHLY and CDR2 FYNNEI. This CDR3 has 13 residues. In DNA, the CDR3 is TGTGCCAGCAGTGACGGGGGCAACTATGGCTACACCTTC. Amino acid sequence: CASSDGGNYGYTF.